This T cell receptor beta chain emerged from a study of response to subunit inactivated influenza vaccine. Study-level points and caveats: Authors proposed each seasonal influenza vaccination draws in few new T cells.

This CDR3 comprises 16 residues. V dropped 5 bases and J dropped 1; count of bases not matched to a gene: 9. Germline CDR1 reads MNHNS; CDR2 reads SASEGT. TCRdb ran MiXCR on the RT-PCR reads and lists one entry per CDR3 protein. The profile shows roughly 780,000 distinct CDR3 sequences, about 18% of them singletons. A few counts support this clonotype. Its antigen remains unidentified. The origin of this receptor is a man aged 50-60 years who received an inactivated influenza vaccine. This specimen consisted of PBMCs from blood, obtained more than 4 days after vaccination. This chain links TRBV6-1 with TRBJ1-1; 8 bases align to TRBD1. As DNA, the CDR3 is TGTGCCAGCAGTCTAGGCAGGGGGCAGGGGAACACTGAAGCTTTCTTT. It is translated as CASSLGRGQGNTEAFF.